These 16 T cell receptor beta chains were sequenced from one sample in a study of cytomegalovirus exposure and HLA in healthy donors. Amplification used 60 Vbeta primers and 13 Jbeta primers. Here immunoSEQ multiplex PCR was the method, and the copy in TCRdb shows in-frame clones only, minus some. The profile shows 100,000 to 150,000 clones, over 70% of them singletons. The sequenced sample consisted of PBMCs. Receptors originate from a female donor in good health and CMV-seronegative.

The chain uses TRBV2 and TRBJ2-5, with 7 bases matching TRBD2. The CDR3 contains 15 residues. With 1 base clipped from V and 5 bases from J, the junction kept 7 bases outside the gene matches. Germline CDR1 is SNHLY and CDR2 is FYNNEI. In DNA form, the CDR3 reads TGTGCCAGCAGTGAAGGGCAATCGCGGGGGGAGACCCAGTACTTC. It codes for CASSEGQSRGETQYF.

The chain combines TRBV7-2 with TRBJ2-3, with D possibly being TRBD2 (7 bases). CDR3 size: 15 residues. V lost 7 bases and J lost 2, with 16 bases in between. Germline V gives CDR1 SGHTA, CDR2 FQGNSA. The CDR3 DNA sequence: TGTGCCAGCAACAACCGGGGGGCCCACACAGATACGCAGTATTTT. This codes for CASNNRGAHTDTQYF. The full variable domain, completed using reference TRBV7-2 and TRBJ2-3, is GAGVSQSPSNKVTEKGKDVELRCDPISGHTALYWYRQSLGQGLEFLIYFQGNSAPDKSGLPSDRFSAERTGGSVSTLTIQRTQQEDSAVYLCASNNRGAHTDTQYFGPGTRLTVL.

The V and J genes are TRBV15 and TRBJ2-2; TRBD1 is a possible D gene (6 bases). Germline V gene lookup returns CDR1 LNHNV and CDR2 YYDKDF (reference sequence). The CDR3 loop spans 17 amino acids. V gave up 0 bases and J gave up 5 bases, with 16 bases separating them. Here the CDR3 reads CATSREGAGTFTGELFF. For the CDR3, the DNA is TGTGCCACCAGCAGAGAGGGGGCAGGGACATTTACCGGGGAGCTGTTTTTT.

The chain is built from TRBV9 and TRBJ2-7, with D maybe TRBD2 (6 bases). CDR1 and CDR2 (germline): SGDLS, YYNGEE. The CDR3 length is 15 residues. Trimming took 0 bases from V and 2 from J, leaving 12 bases between them. The CDR3 reads CASSVDERATYEQYF. The CDR3 DNA is TGTGCCAGCAGCGTAGACGAGCGGGCGACCTACGAGCAGTACTTC.

This rearrangement joins TRBV6-1 to TRBJ2-1; 10 bases are shared with TRBD2. The CDR3 is made up of 15 amino acids. J gave up 1 base and V 8 bases, and 5 bases lay outside the gene matches. In germline, CDR1 is MNHNS, CDR2 SASEGT. The CDR3 region is CASAEGLASYNEQFF. CDR3 bases: TGTGCCAGCGCCGAGGGACTAGCGTCCTACAATGAGCAGTTCTTC.

The gene calls are TRBV6-1 and TRBJ2-5; 7 positions agree with TRBD1. Germline CDR1 reads MNHNS; CDR2 reads SASEGT. The CDR3 has 15 residues. With V trimmed by 6 bases and J by 1 base, 8 bases remained unmatched. The CDR3 here is CASSGSYRGQETQYF. DNA for the CDR3: TGTGCCAGCAGCGGATCCTACAGGGGCCAAGAGACCCAGTACTTC.

The table lists this clone with a few counts. The J gene is TRBJ1-1, the V gene TRBV13, with a possible D match to TRBD1 (6 bases). This CDR3 has 14 amino acids. V was trimmed by 1 base and J by 5 bases, leaving 11 bases between them. CDR1 and CDR2 from the germline V gene are PRHDT and FYEKMQ (reference sequence). The CDR3 loop reads CASSLEGQGTEAFF. The CDR3 nucleotides are TGTGCCAGCAGCTTAGAGGGCCAGGGGACTGAAGCTTTCTTT.

V and J are TRBV5-5 and TRBJ2-7; 10 bases align to TRBD2. The CDR3 has 15 amino acids. Germline V lookup: CDR1 SGHKS, CDR2 YYEKEE (reference sequence). V lost 8 bases and J lost 2; bases outside the gene matches: 10. CDR3 amino acids: CARIQTSGFPYEQYF. CDR3 coding DNA: TGTGCCAGGATCCAGACTAGCGGGTTCCCCTACGAGCAGTACTTC.

V and J are TRBV5-4 and TRBJ2-7; 13 bases match TRBD2. The length of the CDR3 is 16 residues. The germline CDR1 and CDR2 sequences are SGHNT and YYREEE (reference sequence). Losses at the gene ends were 3 bases for V and 4 bases for J; bases not matched to a gene: 7. The CDR3: CASSYGGTSGIYEQYF. In nucleotides, the CDR3 is TGTGCCAGCAGCTATGGCGGGACTAGCGGGATATACGAGCAGTACTTC. Full variable domain (missing parts from reference TRBV5-4 and TRBJ2-7): ETGVTQSPTHLIKTRGQQVTLRCSSQSGHNTVSWYQQALGQGPQFIFQYYREEENGRGNFPPRFSGLQFPNYSSELNVNALELDDSALYLCASSYGGTSGIYEQYFGPGTRLTVT.

The chain employs TRBV18 and TRBJ2-7; D remains unclear. Trimming cost V 0 bases and J 0 bases, with 3 bases left between them. Germline V CDR1 and CDR2: KGHSH, LQKENI. The CDR3 has 13 residues. The CDR3 DNA sequence: TGTGCCAGCTCACCACCATACTCCTACGAGCAGTACTTC. Amino acids: CASSPPYSYEQYF.

This chain uses TRBV5-1 with TRBJ2-2; unclear D gene. Trimming took off 0 bases at V and 7 bases at J, with 7 bases between the two ends. Germline values: CDR1 SGHRS, CDR2 YFSETQ. The CDR3 runs 13 residues. CDR3 nucleotide sequence: TGCGCCAGCAGCTTGGACAAACGCGGGGAGCTGTTTTTT. Translation: CASSLDKRGELFF.

The J gene is TRBJ1-5, the V gene TRBV6-5; the match to TRBD1 covers 7 bases. The germline V gene encodes CDR1 MNHEY and CDR2 SVGAGI. Trimming took 0 bases from V and 7 from J; bases not matched to a gene: 3. The CDR3 has 14 residues. CDR3 residues: CASSYSGGGQPQHF. As DNA, the CDR3 is TGTGCCAGCAGTTACTCAGGGGGCGGGCAGCCCCAGCATTTT.

The chain carries TRBV28 and TRBJ1-5; a possible D gene is TRBD1 (6 bases). CDR3 length: 16 residues. The V end was cut by 6 bases, the J end by 7 bases, with 22 bases between. Germline CDR1 reads MDHEN; CDR2 reads SYDVKM. CDR3 nucleotides: TGTGCCAGCAGCCGGCGGGCGACAGGTGGACGGCAGCCCCAGCATTTT. Its translation is CASSRRATGGRQPQHF.

The rearrangement links TRBV7-3 to TRBJ2-1; D may be TRBD2 (6 bases). Trimming removed 2 bases at V and 8 bases at J, with 16 bases between. The CDR3 spans 15 residues. Germline CDR1 SGHTA, CDR2 FQGTGA. The CDR3 loop is CASSLGGTRRHEQFF. As DNA, the CDR3 is TGTGCCAGCAGCTTAGGGGGGACCCGCAGGCATGAGCAGTTCTTC.

This rearrangement joins TRBV14 to TRBJ1-1; D call uncertain. The V and J ends lost 2 bases and 2 bases respectively, with 6 bases between them. Looked up from germline, CDR1 is SGHDN and CDR2 is FVKESK. The CDR3 loop spans 13 amino acids. CDR3 amino acids: CASSQNYNTEAFF. The CDR3 DNA reads as TGTGCCAGCAGCCAAAATTATAACACTGAAGCTTTCTTT.

The rearrangement joins TRBV25-1 to TRBJ2-1, with TRBD2 matching 7 bases. Germline CDR1 and CDR2: MGHDK and SYGVNS. The CDR3 runs to 15 residues. The J segment lost 8 bases and the V segment lost 1 base, leaving 8 bases of the junction unmatched. This CDR3 is CASSESGGSRDEQFF. The CDR3 region has the DNA TGTGCCAGCAGTGAATCGGGAGGAAGCCGGGATGAGCAGTTCTTC.